Here is one T cell receptor beta chain with its context. This clonotype was found a few times. Its target antigen remains unknown. No quality values exist for individual bases; no much larger clone is one base distant. Reads for this sample came from an Illumina NovaSeq 6000. TCR cDNA was synthesized by 5'RACE template switching, which introduced a universal primer site and unique molecular identifiers. Priming of cDNA synthesis was performed from both the TCR alpha and TCR beta constant segments. Library amplification involved two PCR steps, and the second step added sample barcodes and sequencing adapters. Sequencing of libraries was done on Illumina HiSeq 2500 (2x100 bp) or NovaSeq (2x150 bp). In the authors' own workflow: Reads were demultiplexed and collapsed into UMI consensus sequences with MIGEC, and V(D)J alignment was performed with MiXCR. Vaccine-responding clonotypes were defined with edgeR using replicate PBMC samples, requiring FDR below 0.01 and a log2 fold change above 5 up to day 15. CD4 or CD8 identity was assigned to each bulk clonotype according to whether the clonotype was present at higher abundance in the sequenced CD4 repertoire or the sequenced CD8 repertoire. Clones were called with MiXCR by TCRdb after fastp trimmed the public reads at Q25, and only in-frame beta chains were retained. Entries that share a CDR3 protein sequence are merged under the most common genes and DNA. What appears here as the V and J calls and clone size reflects TCRdb's work, not the paper's. The sample has 400,000 or so distinct CDR3 sequences on record, approximately 19% of them singletons. The leading ten clones occupy around 17% of the sample.

The CDR3 spans 15 residues, from the cysteine through the phenylalanine. The sequence is cut down to CDR3 DNA, 45 bases in frame from base 1. According to the germline V gene, CDR1 reads LGHNA and CDR2 reads YSLEER. The V end loses 5 bases and the J end loses 3 bases, and a stretch of 17 bases separates them. Explained via the paper, the treatment or condition label denotes: live attenuated yellow fever vaccine strain. At each blood-draw timepoint, two biological replicates of bulk PBMCs were obtained. PBMCs were isolated from peripheral blood using a standard Ficoll-Paque protocol. TriZol was used to extract RNA from bulk PBMCs, CD4 and CD8 fractions, and dextramer-positive and dextramer-negative fractions. This sample is drawn from a study of T cells after yellow fever vaccination (dated by TCRdb to about 2019). In terms of the full investigation: The SMART-Seq v4 Ultra Low Input RNA kit was used to prepare libraries from fractions with low cell numbers. Blood was collected at multiple timepoints before and after primary and secondary immunization, and bulk PBMC replicates and cell subsets were isolated. Two healthy male donors, one aged 18 to 30 and one aged 30 to 40 years, were included in the cohort. To track T-cell clones before and after primary and booster YFV17D yellow fever vaccination, bulk TCR alpha and beta repertoires were sequenced longitudinally. On the study overall, not on this receptor specifically: A small fraction of clonotypes showed up in both the CD4 and CD8 compartments, probably as a result of convergent recombination. The secondary T-cell response was found to be weaker but faster than the primary response, with a peak reached on day 5 rather than on day 15. FACS-sorted repertoires could contain abundant contaminating clonotypes from the bulk population, so computational filtering was required. Most clones expanded after primary vaccination (approximately 97% of CD4 and approximately 90% of CD8) were re-detected after the booster, suggesting that broad memory maintenance occurred. Only a couple of donors were included in the study, so the extent to which the findings can be generalized is limited.

The sequence derives from a man between 18 and 29 years old who received the YFV17D yellow fever vaccine. Sequences were derived from PBMCs, sampled before the yellow fever booster vaccination. The sequence links TRBV4-3 to TRBJ2-7; too little of a D gene remains to name it. The sequenced DNA: TGCGCCAGCAGCTTTCAGAGGCATCTCGACTACGAGCAGTACTTC. Translated, it reads CASSFQRHLDYEQYF.